This entry features one T cell receptor (beta chain) sequence. Its antigen is as yet unknown. A read error may produce the germline difference seen at one junction end. The method was immunoSEQ multiplex PCR; TCRdb's version includes in-frame clones alone and lacks a portion of them. This sample has some 2,000,000 clones, with approximately 95% found just once. Germline lookup yields CDR1 SSHAT and CDR2 FNYEAQ (reference sequence). This CDR3 has 14 amino acids. The entry originates in a study of shared clonotypes between healthy human individuals. Study conclusions and caveats: An expected dependence of interdonor clonotype sharing on sequencing depth was noted.

Source material: naive CD4+ T cells sorted from blood. Subset meaning: CD45RA+ positively selected. This sequence was found in a man aged 18 to 29 in good health. This rearrangement joins TRBV7-7 to TRBJ2-7, with 9 bases identical to TRBD1. The CDR3 loop is CASSQGQGMGEQYF. CDR3 DNA: TGTGCTAGCAGCCAAGGACAGGGGATGGGAGAGCAGTACTTC. The variable domain in full, completed from reference TRBV7-7 and TRBJ2-7, reads GAGVSQSPRYKVTKRGQDVTLRCDPISSHATLYWYQQALGQGPEFLTYFNYEAQPDKSGLPSDRFSAERPEGSISTLTIQRTEQRDSAMYRCASSQGQGMGEQYFGPGTRLTVT.